This section outlines one T cell receptor beta chain sequence together with its context. This sample is drawn from a study of blood T cell repertoires in COVID-19. Overall study context: PBMCs, B-cell-depleted T cells, or T cells were the source of the cDNA or gDNA that made up the material.

Libraries were prepared by immunoSEQ multiplex PCR; TCRdb keeps only in-frame clonotypes and omits some of them. The table lists about 380,000 clones, more than 65% of them singletons. Germline assignment: CDR1 SNHLY and CDR2 FYNNEI. The CDR3 extends over 16 amino acids. V was pared by 5 bases and J by 0 bases, with 14 bases between. Source material: peripheral blood. This chain joins TRBV2 and TRBJ1-3; D not certain. The TCR sequence derives from a human donor with acute or convalescent COVID-19. The donor label of this sample is uncertain. The CDR3 loop is CASSQILISSGNTIYF. CDR3 coding DNA: TGTGCCAGCAGTCAAATACTCATAAGCTCTGGAAACACCATATATTTT. Looking up the rest from reference TRBV2 and TRBJ1-3 gives the full variable domain: EPEVTQTPSHQVTQMGQEVILRCVPISNHLYFYWYRQILGQKVEFLVSFYNNEISEKSEIFDDQFSVERPDGSNFTLKIRSTKLEDSAMYFCASSQILISSGNTIYFGEGSWLTVV.